Following are 25 T cell receptor beta chains from one sample sequenced in a study of blood T cell repertoires in COVID-19. Clones were read by immunoSEQ multiplex PCR, and TCRdb kept only the in-frame ones, dropping some. In the table there are more than 100,000 clones, around 89% of which are singletons. Sequencing was carried out using peripheral blood. Receptor source: a man aged 50 to 59 with active or convalescent COVID-19.

This rearrangement joins TRBV3-1 (or the pseudogene TRBV3-2) to TRBJ1-1; D is unclear. From germline, CDR1 is LGHDT and CDR2 YNNKEL (reference sequence). This CDR3 region has 13 residues. The germline V and J ends were trimmed by 0 bases and 1 base, with 3 bases remaining between them. The CDR3 nucleotides read TGTGCCAGCAGCCAAGAACAGAACACTGAAGCTTTCTTT. This gives the protein CASSQEQNTEAFF.

The CDR3 protein is CASSMGGNQPQHF. The CDR3 nucleotides are TGTGCCAGTAGTATGGGGGGGAATCAGCCCCAGCATTTT. The chain joins TRBV19 to TRBJ1-5; possibly TRBD1 for D (5 bases). V lost 3 bases and J 4 bases, leaving 7 bases between the germline ends. Germline V gives CDR1 LNHDA, CDR2 SQIVND (reference sequence). CDR3 length: 13 amino acids.

This sequence joins TRBV2 and TRBJ1-2; no firm D call. CDR3 length: 13 amino acids. Germline-derived CDR1 and CDR2 are SNHLY and FYNNEI. Trimming removed 6 bases at V and 2 bases at J, with 10 bases between. The DNA for the CDR3 is TGTGCCAGCAGAGCGGACGGGAACTATGGCTACACCTTC. It translates to CASRADGNYGYTF.

This clone was detected only a few times. Written as DNA, the CDR3 is TGTGCCAGCAGCCAAGGAACAAGGAACACCGGGGAGCTGTTTTTT. It codes for CASSQGTRNTGELFF. V usage is TRBV4-2 and J usage is TRBJ2-2, with D unresolved. V lost 1 base, J lost 1 base, and 7 bases lay in between. CDR1 and CDR2 (germline): LGHNA, YNFKEQ. CDR3 length: 15 amino acids.

CDR3 DNA: TGTGCTAGTGGTTCGGGGACCTCGGGGGATCAGCCCCAGCATTTT. This codes for CASGSGTSGDQPQHF. The chain combines TRBV12-5 with TRBJ1-5; D perhaps matches TRBD1 (5 bases). CDR1 is LGHNT and CDR2 is FRNRAP in the germline V gene. V lost 4 bases and J 5 bases, leaving 15 bases between the germline ends. CDR3 length equals 15 residues.

The chain is built from TRBV6-2 or TRBV6-3 and TRBJ2-5; 7 positions agree with TRBD2. V gave up 0 bases and J gave up 10 bases; unmatched junction bases: 14. CDR1 and CDR2 from the germline V gene are MNHEY and SVGEGT. There are 16 residues in the CDR3. The CDR3 DNA reads TGTGCCAGCAGTTACTCCAGCGGGGTACCTTCGTGGGGCCAGTACTTC. It specifies CASSYSSGVPSWGQYF.

Only one count was recorded for this clone. The rearrangement uses TRBV5-1 and TRBJ2-3, with 7 bases fitting TRBD2. The J segment lost 7 bases and the V segment lost 1 base, leaving 3 bases of the junction unmatched. Looked up from germline, CDR1 is SGHRS and CDR2 is YFSETQ. The CDR3 runs to 13 residues. The CDR3 bases are TGCGCCAGCAGCTTGACTAGCGTTTATACGCAGTATTTT. This gives the protein CASSLTSVYTQYF.

The V call is TRBV28, the J call TRBJ1-2, with a possible D match to TRBD1 (6 bases). From germline, CDR1 is MDHEN and CDR2 SYDVKM. This CDR3 has 14 residues. Trimming removed 4 bases from V and 6 bases from J, with 15 bases in between. The CDR3: CASSWSTGQDGYTF. CDR3 coding DNA: TGTGCCAGCAGTTGGTCTACAGGGCAGGATGGCTACACCTTC.

The CDR3 DNA reads TGTGCCAGCAGCCAAGAGGCCAGGGGGGATTTGGACACTGAAGCTTTCTTT. As protein: CASSQEARGDLDTEAFF. This chain joins TRBV3-1 (or the pseudogene TRBV3-2) and TRBJ1-1; 7 nucleotides agree with TRBD1. Germline V CDR1 and CDR2: LGHDT, YNNKEL (reference sequence). CDR3 length: 17 residues. Unmatched junction bases numbered 10, after V lost 0 bases and J lost 3 bases.

The chain recombines TRBV6-1 with TRBJ1-6, with D unresolved. This CDR3 contains 16 residues. The germline V and J ends were trimmed by 3 bases and 7 bases, with 16 bases remaining between them. Germline CDR1 reads MNHNS; CDR2 reads SASEGT. CDR3 nucleotide sequence: TGTGCCAGCAGTGATCTCCTGGACGGGATGAATTCACCCCTCCACTTT. Translation: CASSDLLDGMNSPLHF.

This chain joins TRBV19 and TRBJ1-4; D remains ambiguous. CDR1 LNHDA and CDR2 SQIVND come from the germline V gene (reference sequence). The V gene lost 5 bases and the J gene lost 0 bases, with 10 bases spanning the gap. The CDR3 has 15 residues. The CDR3 protein is CASSPGGSTNEKLFF. Here the CDR3 DNA reads TGTGCCAGTAGTCCCGGCGGCTCAACTAATGAAAAACTGTTTTTT.

V and J are TRBV5-6 and TRBJ2-3; 8 bases align to TRBD2. The V and J ends lost 0 bases and 4 bases, in that order; junction bases with no gene match: 13. From germline, CDR1 is SGHDT and CDR2 YYEEEE. CDR3 length: 18 amino acids. The CDR3 region is CASSLAGRGGRSADTQYF. CDR3 DNA sequence: TGTGCCAGCAGCTTGGCCGGACGGGGGGGCCGTTCCGCAGATACGCAGTATTTT.

The chain has TRBV5-1 and TRBJ2-6; D is ambiguous. The CDR3 has 14 residues. Germline V CDR1 and CDR2: SGHRS, YFSETQ. Between the trimmed V and J ends, which lost 4 bases and 1 base, there was a span of 6 bases. CDR3 DNA: TGCGCCAGCAGCCCCAGGTCTGGGGCCAACGTCCTGACTTTC. Encoded protein: CASSPRSGANVLTF. Full variable domain (outside the CDR3, taken from reference TRBV5-1 and TRBJ2-6): KAGVTQTPRYLIKTRGQQVTLSCSPISGHRSVSWYQQTPGQGLQFLFEYFSETQRNKGNFPGRFSGRQFSNSRSEMNVSTLELGDSALYLCASSPRSGANVLTFGAGSRLTVL.

The V gene is TRBV12-3 or TRBV12-4, the J gene TRBJ1-2; the match to TRBD1 covers 7 bases. V lost 5 bases and J lost 2; bases outside the gene matches: 2. CDR3 length: 13 amino acids. This CDR3 reads CASSRDSNYGYTF. The DNA for the CDR3 is TGTGCCAGCAGTCGGGACAGCAACTATGGCTACACCTTC.

This chain connects TRBV27 to TRBJ2-1; 14 bases map to TRBD2. The CDR3 consists of 17 residues. The germline V gene encodes CDR1 MNHEY and CDR2 SMNVEV (reference sequence). V lost 4 bases and J lost 8; bases outside the gene matches: 10. In DNA form, the CDR3 reads TGTGCCAGCAGTTCAATGACTAGCGGGGGGGCATTTTATGAGCAGTTCTTC. Residues: CASSSMTSGGAFYEQFF.

The chain carries TRBV7-2 and TRBJ2-3, with 8 bases that match TRBD2. The V gene end was trimmed by 7 bases and the J gene end by 3 bases; junction bases not matched to a gene: 9. The CDR3 runs to 15 residues. Germline-derived CDR1 and CDR2 are SGHTA and FQGNSA. The CDR3: CASNGGREATDTQYF. The CDR3 nucleotides are TGTGCCAGCAACGGAGGGCGGGAGGCTACAGATACGCAGTATTTT.

The chain carries TRBV5-1 and TRBJ2-2; TRBD2 agrees at 8 bases. Trimming took 0 bases from V and 7 from J; bases not matched to a gene: 8. This CDR3 has 16 amino acids. CDR1 and CDR2 from the germline V gene are SGHRS and YFSETQ. As DNA, the CDR3 is TGCGCCAGCAGCTTGGCCACCGGGGGGGCCGGCGGGGAGCTGTTTTTT. It is translated as CASSLATGGAGGELFF. The full variable domain, with the rest looked up from reference TRBV5-1 and TRBJ2-2, is KAGVTQTPRYLIKTRGQQVTLSCSPISGHRSVSWYQQTPGQGLQFLFEYFSETQRNKGNFPGRFSGRQFSNSRSEMNVSTLELGDSALYLCASSLATGGAGGELFFGEGSRLTVL.

The rearrangement links TRBV5-1 to TRBJ2-5, with 8 bases lining up with TRBD1. CDR1 and CDR2 from the germline V gene are SGHRS and YFSETQ. The CDR3 totals 18 residues. V gave up 2 bases and J gave up 5 bases; unmatched junction bases: 17. Here the CDR3 reads CASSFPGQGIEDTETQYF. CDR3 DNA sequence: TGCGCCAGCAGCTTCCCAGGACAGGGCATTGAAGATACCGAGACCCAGTACTTC.

As regards this clone: Other DNA sequences in this sample translate to the same CDR3. The chain uses TRBV6-5 and TRBJ1-2, with a weak D call TRBD1 (5 bases). Between the trimmed V and J ends, which lost 5 bases and 1 base, there was a span of 8 bases. Germline V CDR1 and CDR2: MNHEY, SVGAGI. The CDR3 totals 13 residues. The CDR3 protein is CASSRDSNYGYTF. The CDR3 coding sequence is TGTGCCAGCAGTAGAGACAGTAACTATGGCTACACCTTC.

The chain combines TRBV7-6 with TRBJ1-4; 8 bases fit TRBD1. There are 15 residues in the CDR3. The junction had 3 bases not matched to a gene; V was cut back by 1 base and J by 5 bases. The germline V gene encodes CDR1 SGHVS and CDR2 FNYEAQ. CDR3 amino acids: CASSLGGDRNEKLFF. DNA for the CDR3: TGTGCCAGCAGCTTAGGTGGGGACAGGAATGAAAAACTGTTTTTT.

The chain joins TRBV5-1 to TRBJ2-2, with 11 bases aligning to TRBD1. Germline V gene sequence: CDR1 SGHRS, CDR2 YFSETQ. The V and J ends lost 4 bases and 8 bases, in that order; junction bases with no gene match: 7. This CDR3 region has 15 residues. In DNA, the CDR3 is TGCGCCAGCAGCCTCGGACAGGGGGCAAGAGGGGAGCTGTTTTTT. Translation gives CASSLGQGARGELFF.

The rearrangement joins TRBV2 to TRBJ1-5; no firm D call. This CDR3 has 13 residues. Germline V gives CDR1 SNHLY, CDR2 FYNNEI. Trimming cost V 3 bases and J 7 bases, with 10 bases left between them. CDR3 sequence: CASSDLMRQPQHF. The CDR3 DNA reads TGTGCCAGCAGTGACTTGATGCGACAGCCCCAGCATTTT.

The CDR3 DNA reads as TGTGCCACCACCGCTGGGTCCGCTGAGGGCACCGGGGAGCTGTTTTTT. Amino acids: CATTAGSAEGTGELFF. The rearrangement joins TRBV24-1 to TRBJ2-2, with a possible D match to TRBD2 (5 bases). CDR3 length: 16 amino acids. Looked up from germline, CDR1 is KGHDR and CDR2 is SFDVKD. Trimming stripped 8 bases from V and 4 bases from J, with 19 bases between.

CDR3 bases: TGTGCCAGCAGCTCAAGACTAGCGGGAGCCGGCAATGAGCAGTTCTTC. Protein: CASSSRLAGAGNEQFF. The V gene is TRBV7-9, the J gene TRBJ2-1; TRBD2 matches 12 bases. Trimming removed 4 bases from V and 6 bases from J; junction bases left unmatched: 7. The length of the CDR3 is 16 residues. Germline-derived CDR1 and CDR2 are SEHNR and FQNEAQ (reference sequence).

The table lists this clone with a few counts. The chain recombines TRBV2 with TRBJ1-1; a weak D match, TRBD1 (5 bases). V was trimmed by 2 bases and J by 6 bases, leaving 22 bases between them. The CDR3 covers 17 residues. Germline V gene sequence: CDR1 SNHLY, CDR2 FYNNEI. The CDR3 here is CASSELRPAGKDAEAFF. CDR3 DNA sequence: TGTGCCAGCAGTGAACTTCGGCCCGCAGGGAAAGACGCTGAAGCTTTCTTT.